What follows are 10 T cell receptor beta chains derived from one specimen sequenced in a study of blood T cell repertoires in COVID-19. The protocol was immunoSEQ multiplex PCR, while the TCRdb copy is restricted to in-frame clones and leaves out a portion. This table holds roughly 120,000 clones, around 85% found once. The sample comprised peripheral blood. All receptors come from a human donor in a cohort sampled during active COVID-19.

This chain connects TRBV27 to TRBJ1-3; D not resolved. Germline V gene lookup returns CDR1 MNHEY and CDR2 SMNVEV (reference sequence). V lost 5 bases and J 0 bases, leaving 14 bases between the germline ends. The CDR3 is 16 residues long. The CDR3 loop is CASSPLTKRSGNTIYF. The CDR3 nucleotides read TGTGCCAGCAGTCCGCTGACTAAACGCTCTGGAAACACCATATATTTT.

This sequence joins TRBV7-2 and TRBJ1-1; D gene unclear. V lost 2 bases and J lost 1, with 11 bases in between. The germline gives CDR1 SGHTA, CDR2 FQGNSA. This CDR3 has 15 residues. The CDR3 spells CASSLRLRGNTEAFF. The CDR3 DNA reads TGTGCCAGCAGCTTAAGATTGCGGGGGAACACTGAAGCTTTCTTT.

The chain uses TRBV6-2 or TRBV6-3 and TRBJ2-3, with a tentative D call TRBD1 (5 bases). The germline CDR1 and CDR2 sequences are MNHEY and SVGEGT. The CDR3 extends over 14 amino acids. Trimming stripped 4 bases from V and 5 bases from J, with 13 bases between. This CDR3 is CASSSGQGIDTQYF. The CDR3 bases are TGTGCCAGCAGTTCTGGACAAGGAATAGATACGCAGTATTTT.

This chain uses TRBV19 with TRBJ2-1, with D perhaps matching TRBD2 (6 bases). With 7 bases removed from V and 2 bases from J, the gap between germline ends came to 15 bases. The germline CDR1 and CDR2 sequences are LNHDA and SQIVND (reference sequence). The CDR3 runs 15 residues. The CDR3 protein is CASNLGGQAYNEQFF. The CDR3 nucleotides are TGTGCCAGTAACCTCGGGGGTCAAGCCTACAATGAGCAGTTCTTC.

The chain carries TRBV2 and TRBJ2-7; TRBD2 is a possible D gene (5 bases). The V end lost 0 bases, the J end lost 6 bases, and 18 bases lay between the germline ends. The CDR3 runs 16 residues. Per germline, CDR1 SNHLY and CDR2 FYNNEI. CDR3 residues: CASSEATNGGLVEQYF. As DNA, the CDR3 is TGTGCCAGCAGTGAAGCGACTAACGGAGGTTTAGTCGAGCAGTACTTC.

The chain recombines TRBV20-1 with TRBJ1-1; D may be TRBD1 (6 bases). V shed 6 bases and J shed 6 bases, with 17 bases lying between them. Germline V gene lookup returns CDR1 DFQATT and CDR2 SNEGSKA (reference sequence). The CDR3 has 13 amino acids. The CDR3 here is CSASWGAGAEAFF. The DNA for the CDR3 is TGCAGTGCCAGTTGGGGGGCGGGAGCTGAAGCTTTCTTT.

This clone was detected once. This chain uses TRBV2 with TRBJ1-5, with 8 positions matching TRBD1. The V gene end was trimmed by 4 bases and the J gene end by 2 bases; junction bases not matched to a gene: 1. The CDR3 is 14 amino acids. Looked up from germline, CDR1 is SNHLY and CDR2 is FYNNEI. In DNA, the CDR3 is TGTGCCAGCAGTGTGGGACAGGGCAATCAGCCCCAGCATTTT. Residues: CASSVGQGNQPQHF. Combining the CDR3 with reference TRBV2 and TRBJ1-5 gives the whole variable domain EPEVTQTPSHQVTQMGQEVILRCVPISNHLYFYWYRQILGQKVEFLVSFYNNEISEKSEIFDDQFSVERPDGSNFTLKIRSTKLEDSAMYFCASSVGQGNQPQHFGDGTRLSIL.

The genes are TRBV2 and TRBJ1-5; TRBD1 matches at 8 bases. The CDR3 length is 14 residues. The germline gives CDR1 SNHLY, CDR2 FYNNEI. With V trimmed by 5 bases and J by 4 bases, 4 bases remained unmatched. The CDR3 DNA sequence: TGTGCCAGCAGTAAGGGACAGGAAAATCAGCCCCAGCATTTT. Amino acid sequence: CASSKGQENQPQHF.

The rearrangement joins TRBV29-1 to TRBJ2-3; D might be TRBD1 (5 bases). V gave up 4 bases and J gave up 2 bases, with 7 bases separating them. Germline CDR1 SQVTM, CDR2 ANQGSEA. The CDR3 length is 12 residues. The CDR3 DNA is TGCAGCGTTGGACAGAACACAGATACGCAGTATTTT. Its protein is CSVGQNTDTQYF.

This clone has a single count. The rearrangement links TRBV7-3 to TRBJ2-3; 11 bases are a match to TRBD2. The length of the CDR3 is 16 residues. Germline values: CDR1 SGHTA, CDR2 FQGTGA. With V trimmed by 4 bases and J by 3 bases, 6 bases remained unmatched. CDR3 in amino acids: CASSSSGGQGTDTQYF. CDR3 bases: TGTGCCAGCAGCTCTAGCGGGGGGCAGGGTACAGATACGCAGTATTTT.